This paragraph covers one T cell receptor (beta chain) sequence. Its antigen is not yet known. Base qualities are not recorded, but no much larger clone differs from it by a single base. The record originates from a study of control samples from healthy donors and cancer patients (dated by TCRdb to 2020 to 2022). Counted from cysteine to phenylalanine, this CDR3 has 14 amino acids. The DNA shown is the 42-base CDR3, in frame from base 1. CDR1 and CDR2, looked up from the germline V gene (reference sequence), are MNHEY and SMNVEV. V lost 5 bases and J lost 5 bases; the stretch between them is 14 bases long. Receptor libraries were prepared by the immunoSEQ multiplex PCR assay. Sourced from immuneACCESS, this table was stored by TCRdb with only in-frame sequences that have V and J called. A share of the clones is absent; for the studies checked, an unresolved V gene accounts for under half, and the remainder has no known explanation. This sample lists approximately 76,000 clones; around 84% were detected once. Of the sample, approximately 10% falls within the top ten clones.

This clonotype was sampled from a man between 60 and 75 years old with head and neck cancer. Sequenced: PBMCs. The sequence joins TRBV27 to TRBJ2-3; the D gene is perhaps TRBD2, on 6 matching bases. The CDR3 protein: CASSLGTLGDTQYF. The DNA is TGTGCCAGCAGTCTAGGGACTTTGGGAGATACGCAGTATTTT.